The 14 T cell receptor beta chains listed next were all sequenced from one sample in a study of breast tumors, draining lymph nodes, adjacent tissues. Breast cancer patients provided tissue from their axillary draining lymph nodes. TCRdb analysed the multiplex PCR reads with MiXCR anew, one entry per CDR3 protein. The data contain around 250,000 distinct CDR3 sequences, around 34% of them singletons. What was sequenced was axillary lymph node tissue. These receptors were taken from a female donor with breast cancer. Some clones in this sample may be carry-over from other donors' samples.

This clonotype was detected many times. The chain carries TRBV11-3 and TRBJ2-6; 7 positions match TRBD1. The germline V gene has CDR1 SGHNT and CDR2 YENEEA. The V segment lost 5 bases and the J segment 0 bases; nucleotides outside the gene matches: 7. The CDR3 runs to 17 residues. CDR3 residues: CASSPTPGGSGANVLTF. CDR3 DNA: TGTGCCAGCAGCCCCACTCCAGGGGGCTCTGGGGCCAACGTCCTGACTTTC.

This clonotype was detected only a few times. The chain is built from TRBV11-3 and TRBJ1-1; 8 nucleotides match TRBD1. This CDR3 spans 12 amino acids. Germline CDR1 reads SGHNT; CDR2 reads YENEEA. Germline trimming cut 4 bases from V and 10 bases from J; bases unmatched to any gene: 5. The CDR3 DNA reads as TGTGCCAGCAGCTCAGGACAGGGTGTAGCTTTCTTT. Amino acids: CASSSGQGVAFF.

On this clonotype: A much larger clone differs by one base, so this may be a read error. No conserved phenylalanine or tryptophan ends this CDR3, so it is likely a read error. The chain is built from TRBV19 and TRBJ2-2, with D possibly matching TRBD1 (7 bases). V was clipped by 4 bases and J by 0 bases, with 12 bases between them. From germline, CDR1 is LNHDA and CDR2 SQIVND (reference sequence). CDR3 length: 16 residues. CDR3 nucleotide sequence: TGTGCCAGTAGTAAGGGGGCTAGCGCGAACACCGGGGAGCTGTTTTCT. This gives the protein CASSKGASANTGELFS.

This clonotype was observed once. CDR3: CGTDTQYF. CDR3 DNA sequence: TGTGGCACAGATACGCAGTATTTT. This rearrangement joins TRBV4-2 to TRBJ2-3; D gene uncertain. CDR1 LGHNA and CDR2 YNFKEQ come from the germline V gene. This CDR3 comprises 8 residues.

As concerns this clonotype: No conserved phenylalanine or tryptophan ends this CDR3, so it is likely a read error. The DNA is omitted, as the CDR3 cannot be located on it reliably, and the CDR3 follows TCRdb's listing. This CDR3 is CASKLSTGDYGHTL. V and J are TRBV2 and TRBJ1-2; the tabulated D call, TRBD1, remains unverified against the DNA. From germline, CDR1 is SNHLY and CDR2 FYNNEI. The CDR3 spans 14 residues, counting both ends.

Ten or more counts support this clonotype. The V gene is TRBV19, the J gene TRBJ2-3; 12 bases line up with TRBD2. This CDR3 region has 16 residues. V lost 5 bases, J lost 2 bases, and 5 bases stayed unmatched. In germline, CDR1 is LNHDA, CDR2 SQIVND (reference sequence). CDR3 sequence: CASSSRLAGDTDTQYF. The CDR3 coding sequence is TGTGCCAGTAGTTCCCGACTAGCGGGGGACACAGATACGCAGTATTTT.

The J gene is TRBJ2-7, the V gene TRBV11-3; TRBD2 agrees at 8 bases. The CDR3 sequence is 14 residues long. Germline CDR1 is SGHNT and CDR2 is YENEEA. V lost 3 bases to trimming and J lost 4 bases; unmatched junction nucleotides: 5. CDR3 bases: TGTGCCAGCAGCTTGGGACTAGGAGGGTACGAGCAGTACTTC. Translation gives CASSLGLGGYEQYF.

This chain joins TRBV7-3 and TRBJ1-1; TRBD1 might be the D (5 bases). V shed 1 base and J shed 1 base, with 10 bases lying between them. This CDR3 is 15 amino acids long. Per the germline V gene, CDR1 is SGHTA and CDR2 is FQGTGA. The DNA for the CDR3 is TGTGCCAGCAGCTTAATGAGCCAGGGGAACACTGAAGCTTTCTTT. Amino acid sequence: CASSLMSQGNTEAFF.

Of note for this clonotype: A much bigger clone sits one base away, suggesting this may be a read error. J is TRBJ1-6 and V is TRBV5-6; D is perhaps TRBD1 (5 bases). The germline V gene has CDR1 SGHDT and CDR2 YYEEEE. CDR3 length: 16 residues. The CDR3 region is CAGSSGPDSYNSPLHF. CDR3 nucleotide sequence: TGTGCCGGCAGCTCGGGGCCCGACTCCTATAATTCACCCCTCCACTTT.

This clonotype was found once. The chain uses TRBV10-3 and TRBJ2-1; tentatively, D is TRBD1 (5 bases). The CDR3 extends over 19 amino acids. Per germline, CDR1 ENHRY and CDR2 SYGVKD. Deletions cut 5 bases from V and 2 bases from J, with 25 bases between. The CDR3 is CAISLWGRPSAVPYNEQFF. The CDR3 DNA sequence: TGTGCCATCAGTTTGTGGGGCAGGCCAAGCGCAGTCCCCTACAATGAGCAGTTCTTC.

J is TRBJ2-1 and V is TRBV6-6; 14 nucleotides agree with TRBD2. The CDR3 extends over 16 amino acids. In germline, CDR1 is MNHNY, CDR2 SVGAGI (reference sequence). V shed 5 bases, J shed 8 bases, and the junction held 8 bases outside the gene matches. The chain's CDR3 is CASSEPGLAGVYEQFF. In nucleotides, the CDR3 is TGTGCCAGCAGTGAACCGGGACTAGCGGGAGTCTATGAGCAGTTCTTC.

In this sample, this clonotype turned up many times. CDR3 sequence reads: CASGGGRGFYEQYF. As DNA, the CDR3 is TGTGCCAGCGGGGGTGGTCGGGGGTTCTACGAGCAGTACTTC. The V call is TRBV6-1, the J call TRBJ2-7; weak D call: TRBD2 (6 bases). The CDR3 runs 14 residues. Per the germline V gene, CDR1 is MNHNS and CDR2 is SASEGT. Trimming removed 8 bases at V and 3 bases at J, with 17 bases between.

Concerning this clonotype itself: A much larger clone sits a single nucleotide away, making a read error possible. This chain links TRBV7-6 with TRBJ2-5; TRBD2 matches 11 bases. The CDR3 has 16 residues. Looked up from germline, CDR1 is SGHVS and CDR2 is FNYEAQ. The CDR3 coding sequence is TGTGCCAGCAGCTTTTCGACTAGCGGGGCGGGAGAGACCCAGCACTTC. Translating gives CASSFSTSGAGETQHF.

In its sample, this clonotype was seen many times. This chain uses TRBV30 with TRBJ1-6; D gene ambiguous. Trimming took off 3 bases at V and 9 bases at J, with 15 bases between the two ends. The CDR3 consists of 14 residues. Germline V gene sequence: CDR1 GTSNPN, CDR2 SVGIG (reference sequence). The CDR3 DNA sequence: TGTGCCTGGAGAGTGGGATCTCGCCTTTCACCCCTCCACTTT. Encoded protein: CAWRVGSRLSPLHF.